This TCR beta chain was retrieved from a study of blood T cells in healthy people across ages. Study findings and constraints: It was held that the diversity estimates obtained from one million T cells were underestimates. CMV status of donors was not determined, possibly confounding expanded clonotype changes.

For this clonotype: Its antigen is currently unknown.

Alongside a J-beta primer mix, a sample-barcoded 5' primer served in a second PCR lasting about 7 to 11 cycles. TCRdb reprocessed the 5' RACE reads via MiXCR and lists one record per CDR3 protein. The repertoire consists of roughly 1,800,000 distinct CDR3 sequences, with about 49% occurring once and the leading ten covering around 2.1%. The CDR3 is 13 amino acids. Trimming removed 6 bases at V and 18 bases at J, with 21 bases between. This TCR was sampled from a woman between 40 and 55 years old in good health. The chain employs TRBV12-3 or TRBV12-4 and TRBJ2-6, with a tentative D call TRBD1 (5 bases). The specimen was blood. CDR3 DNA: TGTGCCAGCAGCCCTCTGGGGCCAACGTTTGGGACTTTC. Translation: CASSPLGPTFGTF.